A single sample gave rise to the 14 T cell receptor beta chains below, sequenced in a study of cytomegalovirus exposure and HLA in healthy donors. The PCR ran on 60 Vbeta and 13 Jbeta primers. TCRdb keeps only in-frame clones here, not all; method: immunoSEQ multiplex PCR. The data hold approximately 100,000 clones, with approximately 85% observed a single time. Material for sequencing was PBMCs. The source of these receptors is a man aged 30 to 39 in good health and CMV-seronegative.

The chain is built from TRBV6-4 and TRBJ2-7, with a weak D call TRBD2 (5 bases). The germline CDR1 and CDR2 sequences are MRHNA and SNTAGT. The CDR3 runs 14 residues. Trimming stripped 5 bases from V and 4 bases from J, with 15 bases between. The DNA for the CDR3 is TGTGCCAGCAGTCCGGGGATTGGCTCATACGAGCAGTACTTC. It translates to CASSPGIGSYEQYF.

CDR3 coding DNA: TGTGCCAGCAGCGTAGACGGGAGGTCGAACACCGGGGAGCTGTTTTTT. It encodes CASSVDGRSNTGELFF. This sequence joins TRBV9 and TRBJ2-2, with 7 nucleotides matching TRBD2. The germline V gene has CDR1 SGDLS and CDR2 YYNGEE. J gave up 0 bases and V 0 bases, and 2 bases lay outside the gene matches. The CDR3 is made up of 16 amino acids.

This chain joins TRBV29-1 and TRBJ2-1, with 13 bases aligning to TRBD2. The germline V gene encodes CDR1 SQVTM and CDR2 ANQGSEA. CDR3 length: 13 residues. With V trimmed by 4 bases and J by 7 bases, 1 base remained unmatched. The CDR3 region is CSVGGLAGNEQFF. The CDR3 DNA follows: TGCAGCGTTGGGGGACTAGCGGGGAATGAGCAGTTCTTC.

V gene TRBV7-3 combines with J gene TRBJ2-7; 10 nucleotides agree with TRBD2. Germline assignment: CDR1 SGHTA and CDR2 FQGTGA. The CDR3 runs 20 residues. The J segment lost 2 bases and the V segment lost 4 bases, leaving 20 bases of the junction unmatched. The CDR3, as DNA: TGTGCCAGCAGCTCAAAATGGACAGGGCGGCTAGCGGGGGTTCCCTACGAGCAGTACTTC. It specifies CASSSKWTGRLAGVPYEQYF.

The CDR3 DNA reads TGTGCCAGCAGCGAGGACGGGACACAAAACTACAATGAGCAGTTCTTC. This translates into CASSEDGTQNYNEQFF. The V gene is TRBV5-8, the J gene TRBJ2-1; TRBD1 is a possible D gene (6 bases). This CDR3 is 16 amino acids long. The V gene's germline CDR1 is SGHTS and CDR2 YDEGEE. V was shortened by 4 bases and J by 3 bases, with 17 bases between the two germline ends.

The V gene is TRBV28, the J gene TRBJ2-7; 8 bases align to TRBD2. The germline gives CDR1 MDHEN, CDR2 SYDVKM. V shed 5 bases, J shed 4 bases, and the junction held 1 base outside the gene matches. This CDR3 region has 12 residues. The CDR3 loop reads CASSREGYEQYF. In DNA, the CDR3 is TGTGCCAGCAGTCGGGAGGGTTACGAGCAGTACTTC.

V is TRBV5-4 and J is TRBJ1-2; D remains ambiguous. The V end was cut by 1 base, the J end by 5 bases, with 12 bases between. The germline V gene has CDR1 SGHNT and CDR2 YYREEE (reference sequence). The CDR3 is made up of 14 amino acids. The CDR3 DNA is TGTGCCAGCAGCTTGCCCTCATCTAGGTATGGCTACACCTTC. It codes for CASSLPSSRYGYTF.

V is TRBV9 and J is TRBJ2-2; D is possibly TRBD1 (6 bases). The length of the CDR3 is 16 residues. Germline V gene data show CDR1 as SGDLS and CDR2 as YYNGEE. Trimming removed 2 bases at V and 0 bases at J, with 11 bases between. The CDR3 DNA follows: TGTGCCAGCAGCGTGACAGGCATCGCGAACACCGGGGAGCTGTTTTTT. This gives the protein CASSVTGIANTGELFF.

The chain couples TRBV6-6 to TRBJ1-3; 7 bases agree with TRBD1. V was pared by 0 bases and J by 6 bases, with 8 bases of the junction left unmatched. The germline V gene encodes CDR1 MNHNY and CDR2 SVGAGI (reference sequence). This CDR3 spans 16 amino acids. The CDR3 DNA reads as TGTGCCAGCAGTTACTCAGGACAGGTGCGGGTAAACACCATATATTTT. It codes for CASSYSGQVRVNTIYF.

The chain joins TRBV28 to TRBJ2-7, with D possibly matching TRBD2 (9 bases). V gave up 7 bases and J gave up 1 base, with 26 bases separating them. Germline loops: CDR1 MDHEN, CDR2 SYDVKM. This CDR3 has 18 residues. CDR3 sequence (DNA): TGTGCCAGCAAGATTCTCGGTAGCGGGGGACAGGAGTCCTACGAGCAGTACTTC. This gives the protein CASKILGSGGQESYEQYF.

This clone occurred once. This rearrangement joins TRBV6-5 to TRBJ2-7, with a possible D match to TRBD1 (5 bases). This CDR3 is 12 amino acids long. Looked up from germline, CDR1 is MNHEY and CDR2 is SVGAGI. Trimming stripped 7 bases from V and 4 bases from J, with 11 bases between. CDR3 loop: CASKSAGYEQYF. The CDR3, as DNA: TGTGCCAGCAAGTCGGCAGGGTACGAGCAGTACTTC.

This chain joins TRBV12-5 and TRBJ1-2; tentatively, D is TRBD1 (5 bases). This CDR3 is built from 12 residues. Germline lookup yields CDR1 LGHNT and CDR2 FRNRAP. Trimming removed 5 bases from V and 8 bases from J, with 12 bases in between. The CDR3 loop reads CASGGGGYGYTF. As DNA, the CDR3 is TGTGCTAGTGGTGGGGGGGGGTACGGCTACACCTTC.

The chain employs TRBV28 and TRBJ2-7; possibly TRBD1 for D (5 bases). Germline V gene lookup returns CDR1 MDHEN and CDR2 SYDVKM. Trimming took 5 bases from V and 0 from J, leaving 14 bases between them. This CDR3 is built from 15 residues. CDR3 in amino acids: CASSPPRVNSYEQYF. CDR3 bases: TGTGCCAGCAGTCCCCCCAGGGTTAACTCCTACGAGCAGTACTTC.

The chain recombines TRBV7-9 with TRBJ2-7; TRBD1 agrees at 9 bases. This CDR3 contains 15 residues. The J segment lost 1 base and the V segment lost 2 bases, leaving 3 bases of the junction unmatched. From germline, CDR1 is SEHNR and CDR2 FQNEAQ (reference sequence). Written as DNA, the CDR3 is TGTGCCAGCAGCTTAACCGGGACAGGGTCCTACGAGCAGTACTTC. As protein: CASSLTGTGSYEQYF.